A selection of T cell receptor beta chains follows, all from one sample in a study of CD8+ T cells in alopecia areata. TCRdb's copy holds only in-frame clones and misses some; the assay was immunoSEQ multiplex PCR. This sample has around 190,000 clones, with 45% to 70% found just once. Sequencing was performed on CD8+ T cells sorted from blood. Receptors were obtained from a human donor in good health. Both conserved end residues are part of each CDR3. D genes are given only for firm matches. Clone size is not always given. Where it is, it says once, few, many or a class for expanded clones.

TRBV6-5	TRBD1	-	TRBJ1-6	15	TGTGCCAGCGGCCCGACAGGGACGGGTGATTCACCCCTCCACTTT	CASGPTGTGDSPLHF
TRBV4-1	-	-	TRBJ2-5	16	TGCGCCAGCAGCCAAGAAGGGCGCGGGTCACAGGAGACCCAGTACTTC	CASSQEGRGSQETQYF
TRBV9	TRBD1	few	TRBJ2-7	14	TGTGCCAGCAGCGAAGGGACAGGGCCCTACGAGCAGTACTTC	CASSEGTGPYEQYF
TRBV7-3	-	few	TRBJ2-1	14	TGTGCCAGCAGCAAGGGACTCACGAACAATGAGCAGTTCTTC	CASSKGLTNNEQFF
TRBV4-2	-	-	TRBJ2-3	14	TGTGCCAGCAGCCAAGAGTGGGGGACTTCTACGCAGTATTTT	CASSQEWGTSTQYF
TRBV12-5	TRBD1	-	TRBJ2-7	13	TGTGCTAGTGGTTTGAAGGGGGCGCAAGGGCAGTACTTC	CASGLKGAQGQYF
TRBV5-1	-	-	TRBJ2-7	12	TGCGCCAGCAGCTTCTTAGGGAACGAGCAGTACTTC	CASSFLGNEQYF
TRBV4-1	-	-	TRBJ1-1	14	TGCGCCAGCAGCCAAGTCAGGGGGAACACTGAAGCTTTCTTT	CASSQVRGNTEAFF
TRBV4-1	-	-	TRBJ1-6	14	TGCGCCAGCAGTCAAAGTAAAACCTATTCACCCCTCCACTTT	CASSQSKTYSPLHF
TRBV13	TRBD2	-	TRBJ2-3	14	TGTGCCAGCAGCTATGGGGAGGGGACAGATACGCAGTATTTT	CASSYGEGTDTQYF